A single T cell receptor beta chain is shown here with its context. What it binds is not known. This sample is drawn from a study of CD8+ T cells in alopecia areata. Overall study context: The authors scored treated patients' severity by affected scalp percentage.

Described treatment: oral pan-JAK inhibitor, 5-10 mg twice daily. Researchers picked out CD4+ and CD8+ T cells from PBMCs by sorting. Following extraction, RNA underwent reverse transcription to cDNA, which served as the sequencing template. Sequencing used immunoSEQ multiplex PCR; TCRdb keeps in-frame clones, though not all of them. The sample comprises a few hundred thousand clones, around two fifths of which are singletons, and under 0.55% rests with the top ten. Germline CDR1 reads GTSNPN; CDR2 reads SVGIG (reference sequence). This CDR3 spans 15 amino acids. Trimming stripped 4 bases from V and 3 bases from J, with 19 bases between. Overall study results and limits: Association of baseline CD8+ expansion with response is uncertain owing to one nonresponder.

The sequence came from a human donor with alopecia areata. The genes are TRBV30 and TRBJ2-7; TRBD1 might be the D (5 bases). The source was CD4+ T cells sorted from blood, collected between weeks 30 and 35, from a patient treated with tofacitinib. The CDR3 loop reads CAWKPRQMANYEQYF. The CDR3 bases are TGTGCCTGGAAGCCTAGACAGATGGCCAACTACGAGCAGTACTTC.